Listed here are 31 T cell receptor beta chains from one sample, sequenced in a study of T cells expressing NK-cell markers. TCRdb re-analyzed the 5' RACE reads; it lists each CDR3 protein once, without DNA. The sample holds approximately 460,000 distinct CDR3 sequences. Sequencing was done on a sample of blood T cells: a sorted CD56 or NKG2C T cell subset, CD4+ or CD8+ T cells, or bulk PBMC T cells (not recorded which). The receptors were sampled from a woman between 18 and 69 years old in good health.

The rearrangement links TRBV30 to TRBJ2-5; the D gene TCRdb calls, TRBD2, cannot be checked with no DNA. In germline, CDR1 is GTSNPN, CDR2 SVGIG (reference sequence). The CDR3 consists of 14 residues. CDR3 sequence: CAWTHGLVGETQYF.

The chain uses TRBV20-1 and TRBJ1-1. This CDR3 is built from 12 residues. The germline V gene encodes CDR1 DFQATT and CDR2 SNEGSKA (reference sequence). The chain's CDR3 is CSARRPDTEAFF.

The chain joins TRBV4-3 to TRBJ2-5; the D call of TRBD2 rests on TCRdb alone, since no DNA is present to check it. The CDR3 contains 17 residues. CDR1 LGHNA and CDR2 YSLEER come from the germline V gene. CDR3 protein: CASSQFSGREVGETQYF.

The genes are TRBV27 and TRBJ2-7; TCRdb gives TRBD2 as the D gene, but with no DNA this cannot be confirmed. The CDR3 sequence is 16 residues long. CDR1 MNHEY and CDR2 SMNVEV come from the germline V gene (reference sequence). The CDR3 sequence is CASSLSVPGLAYEQYF.

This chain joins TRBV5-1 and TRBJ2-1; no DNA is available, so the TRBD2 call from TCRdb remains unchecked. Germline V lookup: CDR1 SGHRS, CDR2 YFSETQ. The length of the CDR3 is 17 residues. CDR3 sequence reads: CASSLVPAGGPYNEQFF.

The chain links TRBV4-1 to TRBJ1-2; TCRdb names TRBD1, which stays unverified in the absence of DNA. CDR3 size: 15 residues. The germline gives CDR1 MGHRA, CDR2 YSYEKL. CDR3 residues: CASSQQGAPDLGYTF.

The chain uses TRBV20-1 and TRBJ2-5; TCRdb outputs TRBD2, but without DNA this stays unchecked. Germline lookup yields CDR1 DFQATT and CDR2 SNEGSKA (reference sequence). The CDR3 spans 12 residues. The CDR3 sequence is CSARDRAETQYF.

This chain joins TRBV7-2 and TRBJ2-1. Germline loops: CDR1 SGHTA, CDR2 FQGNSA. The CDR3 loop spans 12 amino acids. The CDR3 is CASSINHNEQFF.

The CDR3 reads CATSRPGGREMGNEQFF. The V call is TRBV15, the J call TRBJ2-1; TCRdb's D call, TRBD1, is unchecked because there is no DNA. This CDR3 comprises 17 residues. Germline V gene sequence: CDR1 LNHNV, CDR2 YYDKDF (reference sequence).

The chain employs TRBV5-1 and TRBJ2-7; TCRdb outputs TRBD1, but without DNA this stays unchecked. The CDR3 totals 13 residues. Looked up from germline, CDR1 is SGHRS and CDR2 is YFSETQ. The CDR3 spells CASSDVQGYEQYF. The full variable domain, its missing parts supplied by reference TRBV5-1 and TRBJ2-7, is KAGVTQTPRYLIKTRGQQVTLSCSPISGHRSVSWYQQTPGQGLQFLFEYFSETQRNKGNFPGRFSGRQFSNSRSEMNVSTLELGDSALYLCASSDVQGYEQYFGPGTRLTVT.

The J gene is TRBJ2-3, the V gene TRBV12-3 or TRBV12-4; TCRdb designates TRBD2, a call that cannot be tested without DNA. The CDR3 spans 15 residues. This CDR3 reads CASSRASDRADTQYF.

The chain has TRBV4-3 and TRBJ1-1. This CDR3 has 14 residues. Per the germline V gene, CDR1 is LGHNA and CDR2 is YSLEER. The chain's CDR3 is CASSQGVHHTEAFF.

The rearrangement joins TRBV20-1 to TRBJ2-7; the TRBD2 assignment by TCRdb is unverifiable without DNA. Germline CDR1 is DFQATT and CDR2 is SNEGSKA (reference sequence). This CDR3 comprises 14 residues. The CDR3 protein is CSAAGLAGVGEQYF.

CDR3 amino acids: CASSVGGDVAKNIQYF. The chain is built from TRBV9 and TRBJ2-4; TCRdb picks TRBD1, but there is no DNA to check that call. The CDR3 length is 16 residues. The germline gives CDR1 SGDLS, CDR2 YYNGEE. The variable domain in full, with the rest retrieved from reference TRBV9 and TRBJ2-4, is DSGVTQTPKHLITATGQRVTLRCSPRSGDLSVYWYQQSLDQGLQFLIQYYNGEERAKGNILERFSAQQFPDLHSELNLSSLELGDSALYFCASSVGGDVAKNIQYFGAGTRLSVL.

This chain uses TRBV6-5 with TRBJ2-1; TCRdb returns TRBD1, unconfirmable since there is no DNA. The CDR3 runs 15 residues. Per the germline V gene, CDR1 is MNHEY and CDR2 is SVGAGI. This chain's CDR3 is CASSYFTSSGAEQFF.

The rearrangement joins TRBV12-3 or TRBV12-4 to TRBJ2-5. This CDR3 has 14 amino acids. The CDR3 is CASSLSRVQETQYF.

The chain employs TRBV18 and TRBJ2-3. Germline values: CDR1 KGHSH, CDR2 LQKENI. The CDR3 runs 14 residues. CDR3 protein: CASSPPQISDTQYF.

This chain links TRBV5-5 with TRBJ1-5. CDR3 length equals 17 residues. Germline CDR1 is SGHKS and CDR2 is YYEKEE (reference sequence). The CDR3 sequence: CASSPRYVWQADQPQHF.

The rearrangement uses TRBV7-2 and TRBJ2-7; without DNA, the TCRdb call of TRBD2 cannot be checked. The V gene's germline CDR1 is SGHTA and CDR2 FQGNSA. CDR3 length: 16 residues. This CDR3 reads CASSLESLAGIYEQYF.

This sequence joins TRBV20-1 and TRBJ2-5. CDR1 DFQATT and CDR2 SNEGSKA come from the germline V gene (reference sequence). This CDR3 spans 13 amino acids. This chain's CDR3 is CSARHTSGGTQYF.

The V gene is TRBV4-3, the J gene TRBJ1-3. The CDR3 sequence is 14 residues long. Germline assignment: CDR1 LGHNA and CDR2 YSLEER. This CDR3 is CASSQAGRENTIYF.

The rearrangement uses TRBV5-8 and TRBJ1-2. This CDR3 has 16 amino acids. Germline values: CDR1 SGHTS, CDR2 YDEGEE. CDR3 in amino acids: CARGGQLDRQGGGYTF.

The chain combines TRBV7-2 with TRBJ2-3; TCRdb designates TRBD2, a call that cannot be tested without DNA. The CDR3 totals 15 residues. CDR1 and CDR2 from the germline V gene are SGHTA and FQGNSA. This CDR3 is CASSPPGGVADTQYF.

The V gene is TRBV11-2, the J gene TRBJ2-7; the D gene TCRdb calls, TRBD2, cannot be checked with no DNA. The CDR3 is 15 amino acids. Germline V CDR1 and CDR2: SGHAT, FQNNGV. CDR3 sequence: CASSLWAGEFGEQYF.

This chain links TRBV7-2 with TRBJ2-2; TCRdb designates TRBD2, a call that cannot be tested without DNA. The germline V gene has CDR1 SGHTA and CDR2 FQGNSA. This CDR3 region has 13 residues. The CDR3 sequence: CASSFRAPGELFF.

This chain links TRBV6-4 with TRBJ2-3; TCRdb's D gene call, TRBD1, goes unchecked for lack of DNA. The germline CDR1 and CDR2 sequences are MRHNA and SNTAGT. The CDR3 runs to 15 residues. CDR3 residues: CASSDSGGAGDTQYF.

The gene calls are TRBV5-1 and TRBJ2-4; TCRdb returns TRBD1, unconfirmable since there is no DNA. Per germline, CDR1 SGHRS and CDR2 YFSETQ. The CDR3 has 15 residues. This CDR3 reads CASSLPRTEKNIQYF.

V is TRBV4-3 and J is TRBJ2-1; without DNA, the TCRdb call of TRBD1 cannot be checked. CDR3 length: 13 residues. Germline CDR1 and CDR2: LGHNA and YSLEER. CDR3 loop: CASSRGQRNEQFF.

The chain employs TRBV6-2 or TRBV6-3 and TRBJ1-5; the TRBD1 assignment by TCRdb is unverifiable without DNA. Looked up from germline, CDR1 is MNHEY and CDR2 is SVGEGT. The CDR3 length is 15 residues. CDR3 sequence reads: CASRKGQGSNQPQHF.

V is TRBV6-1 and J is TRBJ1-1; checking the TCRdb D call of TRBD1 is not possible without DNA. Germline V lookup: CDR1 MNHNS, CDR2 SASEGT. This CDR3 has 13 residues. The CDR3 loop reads CASIRVVVAEAFF.

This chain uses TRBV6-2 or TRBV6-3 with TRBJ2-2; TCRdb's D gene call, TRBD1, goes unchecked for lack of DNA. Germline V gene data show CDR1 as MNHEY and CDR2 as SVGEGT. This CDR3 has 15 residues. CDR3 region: CASSPGTEDTGELFF.